The rows below give T cell receptor beta chains drawn from one sample of a study of T cells in Graves' hyperthyroidism and ophthalmopathy. TCRdb reanalysed the multiplex PCR reads using MiXCR and keeps one entry per CDR3 protein. The sample consists of 45,000 to 50,000 distinct CDR3 sequences, roughly 50% of them appearing once. Sequencing was performed on peripheral blood or thyroid tissue (not recorded which). The receptors derive from a woman in her 50s with Graves' hyperthyroidism. Both conserved end residues are part of each CDR3. The order of the fields is CDR3 protein, CDR3 DNA, clone size, V gene, J gene, D gene. The D gene is left open where the match is weak. Size values are once, few and many counts, or a class for expanded clones, and some rows have none.

CDR3aa: CASKWINTGELLF
CDR3nt: TGTGCCAGCAAGTGGATCAACACCGGGGAGCTGCTTTTT
abundance: .
v_gene: TRBV12-3/TRBV12-4
j_gene: TRBJ2-2
d_gene: .

CDR3aa: CASSQEGRDNEKLFF
CDR3nt: TGCGCCAGCAGCCAAGAAGGGCGGGACAATGAAAAACTGTTTTTT
abundance: .
v_gene: TRBV4-1
j_gene: TRBJ1-4
d_gene: .

CDR3aa: CASSPRTGENEKLFF
CDR3nt: TGTGCCAGCAGCCCCAGGACAGGGGAAAATGAAAAACTGTTTTTT
abundance: .
v_gene: TRBV9
j_gene: TRBJ1-4
d_gene: TRBD1

CDR3aa: CASSRAGDEKLFF
CDR3nt: TGTGCCAGCTCTAGGGCCGGGGATGAAAAACTGTTTTTT
abundance: many
v_gene: TRBV12-3/TRBV12-4
j_gene: TRBJ1-4
d_gene: .

CDR3aa: CASSASGAETQYF
CDR3nt: TGCGCCAGCAGTGCTAGCGGAGCAGAGACCCAGTACTTC
abundance: many
v_gene: TRBV10-1
j_gene: TRBJ2-5
d_gene: TRBD2

CDR3aa: CASRTDKERGYGYTF
CDR3nt: TGTGCCAGCAGAACCGACAAGGAACGGGGCTATGGCTACACCTTC
abundance: many
v_gene: TRBV6-1
j_gene: TRBJ1-2
d_gene: .

CDR3aa: CASSQQDSMNTEAFF
CDR3nt: TGTGCCAGCAGCCAACAGGACAGTATGAACACTGAAGCTTTCTTT
abundance: many
v_gene: TRBV4-2
j_gene: TRBJ1-1
d_gene: .

CDR3aa: CAISEGAGSYEQYF
CDR3nt: TGTGCCATCAGTGAGGGAGCGGGATCCTACGAGCAGTACTTC
abundance: .
v_gene: TRBV10-3
j_gene: TRBJ2-7
d_gene: TRBD2

CDR3aa: CASSRVPREYGELFF
CDR3nt: TGTGCCAGCAGCCGGGTACCGCGGGAGTACGGGGAGCTGTTTTTT
abundance: .
v_gene: TRBV2
j_gene: TRBJ2-2
d_gene: TRBD2

CDR3aa: CSATQGVSYGYTF
CDR3nt: TGCAGTGCTACCCAAGGCGTTTCCTATGGCTACACCTTC
abundance: many
v_gene: TRBV20-1
j_gene: TRBJ1-2
d_gene: .

CDR3aa: CASTPDRAGGANVLTF
CDR3nt: TGTGCCAGTACCCCGGACAGGGCGGGAGGGGCCAACGTCCTGACTTTC
abundance: many
v_gene: TRBV19
j_gene: TRBJ2-6
d_gene: TRBD1

CDR3aa: CSAREGGAGANVLTF
CDR3nt: TGCAGTGCTAGAGAAGGGGGAGCTGGGGCCAACGTCCTGACTTTC
abundance: many
v_gene: TRBV20-1
j_gene: TRBJ2-6
d_gene: .

CDR3aa: CSATPGQQETQYF
CDR3nt: TGCAGTGCTACTCCGGGACAACAAGAGACCCAGTACTTC
abundance: many
v_gene: TRBV20-1
j_gene: TRBJ2-5
d_gene: .

CDR3aa: CASSLRDSNSPLHF
CDR3nt: TGTGCCAGCAGCTTACGGGACAGTAATTCACCCCTCCACTTT
abundance: once
v_gene: TRBV7-8
j_gene: TRBJ1-6
d_gene: TRBD1

CDR3aa: CASSEISDGRTDTQYF
CDR3nt: TGCGCCAGCAGTGAGATTTCCGACGGGCGCACAGATACGCAGTATTTT
abundance: many
v_gene: TRBV10-1
j_gene: TRBJ2-3
d_gene: .

CDR3aa: CSAIAGTSRTSYEQYF
CDR3nt: TGCAGTGCTATTGCCGGGACTAGCAGGACATCCTACGAGCAGTACTTC
abundance: .
v_gene: TRBV20-1
j_gene: TRBJ2-7
d_gene: TRBD2

CDR3aa: CSAIDRGVGEAFF
CDR3nt: TGCAGTGCTATCGACAGGGGAGTTGGTGAAGCTTTCTTT
abundance: many
v_gene: TRBV20-1
j_gene: TRBJ1-1
d_gene: TRBD1

CDR3aa: CASSTGLAGLQETQYF
CDR3nt: TGTGCCAGCAGTACCGGACTAGCGGGTCTCCAAGAGACCCAGTACTTC
abundance: once
v_gene: TRBV7-8
j_gene: TRBJ2-5
d_gene: TRBD2

CDR3aa: CASSFGAGGPTDTQYF
CDR3nt: TGTGCCAGCAGCTTTGGAGCGGGAGGCCCCACAGATACGCAGTATTTT
abundance: many
v_gene: TRBV11-2
j_gene: TRBJ2-3
d_gene: TRBD2

CDR3aa: CASSEALLGGPAGEAFF
CDR3nt: TGTGCCAGCAGTGAAGCGCTTTTGGGGGGACCTGCGGGTGAAGCTTTCTTT
abundance: many
v_gene: TRBV2
j_gene: TRBJ1-1
d_gene: .

CDR3aa: CASSYRDNYGYTF
CDR3nt: TGTGCCAGCAGTTACAGGGACAACTATGGCTACACCTTC
abundance: many
v_gene: TRBV12-3/TRBV12-4
j_gene: TRBJ1-2
d_gene: .

CDR3aa: CATTVADQETQYF
CDR3nt: TGTGCCACCACAGTAGCGGATCAAGAGACCCAGTACTTC
abundance: many
v_gene: TRBV15
j_gene: TRBJ2-5
d_gene: .

CDR3aa: CASSQGLETQHF
CDR3nt: TGTGCCAGCAGCCAGGGCCTGGAGACCCAGCATTTT
abundance: .
v_gene: TRBV7-3
j_gene: TRBJ1-5
d_gene: .

CDR3aa: CASSATSGSYEQYF
CDR3nt: TGTGCCAGCAGTGCGACTAGCGGGAGCTACGAGCAGTACTTC
abundance: .
v_gene: TRBV2
j_gene: TRBJ2-7
d_gene: TRBD2

CDR3aa: CASSTRQGETDTQYF
CDR3nt: TGTGCCAGCAGCACCAGACAGGGCGAAACAGATACGCAGTATTTT
abundance: many
v_gene: TRBV9
j_gene: TRBJ2-3
d_gene: TRBD1

CDR3aa: CASSEGHGQNEKLFF
CDR3nt: TGTGCCAGTTCTGAAGGTCACGGCCAGAATGAAAAACTGTTTTTT
abundance: many
v_gene: TRBV28
j_gene: TRBJ1-4
d_gene: .

CDR3aa: CASSRGAAHEQYF
CDR3nt: TGTGCCAGCAGTCGTGGGGCTGCTCACGAGCAGTACTTC
abundance: .
v_gene: TRBV7-9
j_gene: TRBJ2-7
d_gene: .

CDR3aa: CASGRDRGSYEQYF
CDR3nt: TGCGCCAGCGGCCGGGACAGAGGCTCCTACGAGCAGTACTTC
abundance: .
v_gene: TRBV4-1
j_gene: TRBJ2-7
d_gene: TRBD1

CDR3aa: CSVVTSDSPRHEQYF
CDR3nt: TGCAGCGTTGTAACGTCGGACAGTCCTCGGCACGAGCAGTACTTC
abundance: .
v_gene: TRBV29-1
j_gene: TRBJ2-7
d_gene: .

CDR3aa: CASSLGQGGQPQHF
CDR3nt: TGTGCCAGCAGTTTGGGACAGGGAGGTCAGCCCCAGCATTTT
abundance: .
v_gene: TRBV28
j_gene: TRBJ1-5
d_gene: TRBD1

CDR3aa: CSARDRGTHNQPQHF
CDR3nt: TGCAGTGCTAGAGATCGTGGGACACACAATCAGCCCCAGCATTTT
abundance: few
v_gene: TRBV20-1
j_gene: TRBJ1-5
d_gene: .

CDR3aa: CASSLPGTVGGYTF
CDR3nt: TGTGCCAGCAGCTTACCCGGGACAGTGGGTGGCTACACCTTC
abundance: .
v_gene: TRBV7-9
j_gene: TRBJ1-2
d_gene: TRBD1

CDR3aa: CSAGRTSGSSYEQYF
CDR3nt: TGCAGTGCCGGCCGGACTAGCGGGAGCTCCTACGAGCAGTACTTC
abundance: few
v_gene: TRBV20-1
j_gene: TRBJ2-7
d_gene: TRBD2

CDR3aa: CAIRAGTGSYEQYF
CDR3nt: TGTGCCATCAGGGCCGGGACAGGGTCCTACGAGCAGTACTTC
abundance: .
v_gene: TRBV10-3
j_gene: TRBJ2-7
d_gene: TRBD1

CDR3aa: CASSDTGGDYGYTF
CDR3nt: TGTGCCAGCAGTGACACAGGGGGCGACTATGGCTACACCTTC
abundance: once
v_gene: TRBV6-1
j_gene: TRBJ1-2
d_gene: TRBD1

CDR3aa: CASRAGLLGEQYF
CDR3nt: TGTGCCAGCAGGGCGGGACTTTTGGGGGAGCAGTACTTC
abundance: many
v_gene: TRBV6-5
j_gene: TRBJ2-7
d_gene: .

CDR3aa: CASRTGLPDYTF
CDR3nt: TGTGCCAGCAGAACAGGGCTTCCTGACTACACCTTC
abundance: many
v_gene: TRBV6-6
j_gene: TRBJ1-2
d_gene: .

CDR3aa: CATSRAASGGPEQYF
CDR3nt: TGTGCCACCAGCAGAGCTGCTAGCGGGGGGCCCGAGCAGTACTTC
abundance: many
v_gene: TRBV15
j_gene: TRBJ2-7
d_gene: TRBD2

CDR3aa: CASSLGFQQYF
CDR3nt: TGTGCCAGCAGCTTAGGATTCCAGCAGTACTTC
abundance: many
v_gene: TRBV7-2
j_gene: TRBJ2-7
d_gene: .

CDR3aa: CSVHRDTNYEQYF
CDR3nt: TGCAGTGTCCACAGGGACACCAACTACGAGCAGTACTTC
abundance: many
v_gene: TRBV20-1
j_gene: TRBJ2-7
d_gene: .

CDR3aa: CSVVPRQGLYTEAFF
CDR3nt: TGCAGCGTTGTTCCACGACAGGGCCTGTACACTGAAGCTTTCTTT
abundance: medium-sized
v_gene: TRBV29-1
j_gene: TRBJ1-1
d_gene: TRBD1

CDR3aa: CVIGGRGTGGTGELFF
CDR3nt: TGTGTCATCGGTGGACGGGGAACAGGGGGCACCGGGGAGCTGTTTTTT
abundance: .
v_gene: TRBV10-3
j_gene: TRBJ2-2
d_gene: TRBD1

CDR3aa: CASSAGGYTF
CDR3nt: TGTGCCAGCAGCGCAGGGGGCTACACCTTC
abundance: .
v_gene: TRBV7-9
j_gene: TRBJ1-2
d_gene: .

CDR3aa: CSAREGFEQYF
CDR3nt: TGCAGTGCTAGAGAGGGCTTCGAGCAGTACTTC
abundance: .
v_gene: TRBV20-1
j_gene: TRBJ2-7
d_gene: .

CDR3aa: CASSFMAGDLSFPYEQYF
CDR3nt: TGTGCCAGCAGTTTCATGGCAGGGGACCTCTCATTCCCCTACGAGCAGTACTTC
abundance: many
v_gene: TRBV28
j_gene: TRBJ2-7
d_gene: .

CDR3aa: CASSLYPGLAGVREQYF
CDR3nt: TGTGCCAGCAGCCTATACCCGGGACTAGCGGGAGTCCGTGAGCAGTACTTC
abundance: .
v_gene: TRBV7-3
j_gene: TRBJ2-7
d_gene: TRBD2

CDR3aa: CSASGLAGLQETQYF
CDR3nt: TGCAGTGCTAGTGGACTAGCGGGTCTCCAAGAGACCCAGTACTTC
abundance: .
v_gene: TRBV20-1
j_gene: TRBJ2-5
d_gene: TRBD2